This TCR beta chain was profiled in a study of CD8 T cells in Susac syndrome. With random hexamers, about 0.5 to 1 ug RNA was reverse transcribed. TCRdb reprocessed the immunoSEQ multiplex PCR reads with MiXCR, giving one entry per CDR3 protein. Counted here are 95,000 to 150,000 distinct CDR3 sequences, roughly 94% occurring once; the ten biggest clones make up less than 0.3%. Material for sequencing was CD8+ T cells from PBMCs. The origin of this receptor is a human donor with Susac syndrome.

The CDR3: CASSPPSGANYGYTF. CDR3 sequence (DNA): TGTGCCAGCTCACCACCATCCGGCGCTAACTATGGCTACACCTTC. The J gene is TRBJ1-2, the V gene TRBV18; no firm D call. Trimming cost V 0 bases and J 0 bases, with 8 bases left between them. Germline CDR1 and CDR2: KGHSH and LQKENI. CDR3 length equals 15 residues. Looking up the rest from reference TRBV18 and TRBJ1-2 gives the full variable domain: NAGVMQNPRHLVRRRGQEARLRCSPMKGHSHVYWYRQLPEEGLKFMVYLQKENIIDESGMPKERFSAEFPKEGPSILRIQQVVRGDSAAYFCASSPPSGANYGYTFGSGTRLTVV.